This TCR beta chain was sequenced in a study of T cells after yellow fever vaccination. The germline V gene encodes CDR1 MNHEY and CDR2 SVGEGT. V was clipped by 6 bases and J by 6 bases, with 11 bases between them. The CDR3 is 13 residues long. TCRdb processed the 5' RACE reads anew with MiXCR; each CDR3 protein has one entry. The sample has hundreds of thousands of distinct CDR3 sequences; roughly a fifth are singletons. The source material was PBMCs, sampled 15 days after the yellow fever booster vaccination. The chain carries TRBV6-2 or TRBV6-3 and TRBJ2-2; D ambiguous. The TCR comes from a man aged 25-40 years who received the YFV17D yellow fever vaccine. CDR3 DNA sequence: TGTGCCAGCAGAACCATAGGTCCCGGGGAGCTGTTTTTT. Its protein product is CASRTIGPGELFF.